This entry describes one T cell receptor beta chain. Original data processing: Amplification from reference gene primers served as the basis for estimated nucleated cell counts. The data were produced by immunoSEQ multiplex PCR, yet TCRdb's version contains in-frame clones alone and is incomplete. The V and J calls and clone size come from that table; D and trimming were worked out from the DNA. The repertoire has under 250,000 clones, over 70% of them found once; the top ten carry approximately 6.6%. This entry belongs to a study of blood T cell repertoires in COVID-19. The wider study: Italy, Spain and the United States were the sources of the convalescent and acute COVID-19 samples. Nucleic acid was either cDNA or gDNA, and it came from T cells, B-cell-depleted T cells, or PBMCs.

V lost 1 base and J lost 8; bases outside the gene matches: 6. The germline V gene encodes CDR1 LGHNA and CDR2 YSLEER. This CDR3 spans 15 amino acids. The origin of this receptor is a woman aged 70-85 years with acute or convalescent COVID-19. The V gene is TRBV4-3, the J gene TRBJ1-4; 8 bases map to TRBD1. Sequencing was carried out using peripheral blood. The chain's CDR3 is CASSQVTGGPEKLFF. The CDR3 nucleotides read TGCGCCAGCAGCCAAGTAACAGGGGGTCCCGAAAAACTGTTTTTT.